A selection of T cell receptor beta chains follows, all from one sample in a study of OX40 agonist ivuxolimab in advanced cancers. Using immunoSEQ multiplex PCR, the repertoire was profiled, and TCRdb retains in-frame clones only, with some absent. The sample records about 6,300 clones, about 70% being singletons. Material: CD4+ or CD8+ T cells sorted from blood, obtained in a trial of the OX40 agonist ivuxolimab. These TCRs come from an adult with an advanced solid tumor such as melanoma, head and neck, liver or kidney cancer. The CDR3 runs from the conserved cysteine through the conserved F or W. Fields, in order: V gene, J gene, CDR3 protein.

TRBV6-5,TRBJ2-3,CASTRSDTQYF
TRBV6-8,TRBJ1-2,CASTLGGAYGYTF
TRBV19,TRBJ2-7,CASSTGPYEQYF
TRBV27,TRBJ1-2,CASRRGGIGGYTF
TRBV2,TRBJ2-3,CATWAELEGTQYF
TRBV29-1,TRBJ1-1,CSVVDRGYTTEAFF
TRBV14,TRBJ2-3,CASSHGRHTDTQYF
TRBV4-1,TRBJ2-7,CASSQGGYAVGGSYEQYF
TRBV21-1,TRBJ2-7,CASLTSRGPSYEQYF
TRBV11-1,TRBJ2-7,CASSLVLGEQYF
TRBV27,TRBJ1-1,CASSLGGAGEAFF
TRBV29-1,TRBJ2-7,CSVGDFGYEQYF
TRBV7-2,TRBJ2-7,CASRTTSAEIYEQYF
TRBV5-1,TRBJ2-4,CASSLGNIQYF
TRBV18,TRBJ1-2,CASSPAREYYGYTF
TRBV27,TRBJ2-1,CASSWGGGGSNEQFF
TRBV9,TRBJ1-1,CASSTGGRNTEAFF
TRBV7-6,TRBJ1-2,CASSSRCESYGYTF
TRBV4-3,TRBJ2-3,CASSRTSGATDTQYF
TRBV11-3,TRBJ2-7,CASSSGTGEQYF
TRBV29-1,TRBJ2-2,CSVERGRTGELFF
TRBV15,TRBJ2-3,CATSPPGQSTQYF
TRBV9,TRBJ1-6,CASSVSGQGGDSPLHF
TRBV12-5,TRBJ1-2,CASGPRTGMDGYTF
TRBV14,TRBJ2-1,CASSHGGVEQFF
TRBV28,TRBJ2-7,CASSRQGGGLYEQYF
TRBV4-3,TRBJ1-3,CASSQAWGLGNTIYF
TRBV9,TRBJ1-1,CASSVKGLNTEAFF
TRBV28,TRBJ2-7,CASRNPGTAYEQYF
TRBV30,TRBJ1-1,CARRGNTEAFF
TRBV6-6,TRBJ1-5,CASSYSAGQGRKPQHF
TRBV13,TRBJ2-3,CASSPRDRETDTQYF
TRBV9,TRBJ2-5,CASSGSGMGETQYF
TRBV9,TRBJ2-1,CASSVALAVYNEQFF
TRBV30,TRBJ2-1,CAWSPSASASEQFF
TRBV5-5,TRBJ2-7,CASRPRGDEQYF
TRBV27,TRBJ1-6,CASTPGGGNNSPLHF
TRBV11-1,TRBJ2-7,CASSAGTSLWEQYF
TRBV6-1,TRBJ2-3,CASSEYRGETDTQYF
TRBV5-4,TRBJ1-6,CASSLETGGFGSPLHF
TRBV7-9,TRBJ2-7,CASSLARSYEQYF
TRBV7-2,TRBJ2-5,CATGLTQETQYF
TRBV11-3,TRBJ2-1,CASSLDSSSYNEQFF
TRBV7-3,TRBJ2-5,CASSLSGAISETQYF